The clone carrying this T cell receptor (beta chain) was seen at least ten times. The target antigen is unknown. Trimming pared 2 bases from V and 4 bases from J, leaving 6 bases between. This CDR3 contains 13 residues. Germline CDR1 SNHLY, CDR2 FYNNEI. These data originate in a study of blood T cells in healthy people across ages. A J-beta primer mix and a sample-barcoded 5' primer were used in a second PCR of about 7 to 12 cycles. MiXCR was run by TCRdb on the 5' RACE reads, yielding one entry per CDR3 protein. This sample yields 850,000 to 950,000 distinct CDR3 sequences, of which more than 25% are seen a single time; roughly 17% belongs to the top ten. The study's findings and limits: Estimates drawn from one million T cells were deemed to understate diversity.

The chain employs TRBV2 and TRBJ2-4; D not certain. Sequenced input: blood. This clonotype was obtained from a woman aged 80 or over in good health. The CDR3 reads CASSEHGKNIQYF. Written as DNA, the CDR3 is TGTGCCAGCAGTGAACACGGGAAAAACATTCAGTACTTC.